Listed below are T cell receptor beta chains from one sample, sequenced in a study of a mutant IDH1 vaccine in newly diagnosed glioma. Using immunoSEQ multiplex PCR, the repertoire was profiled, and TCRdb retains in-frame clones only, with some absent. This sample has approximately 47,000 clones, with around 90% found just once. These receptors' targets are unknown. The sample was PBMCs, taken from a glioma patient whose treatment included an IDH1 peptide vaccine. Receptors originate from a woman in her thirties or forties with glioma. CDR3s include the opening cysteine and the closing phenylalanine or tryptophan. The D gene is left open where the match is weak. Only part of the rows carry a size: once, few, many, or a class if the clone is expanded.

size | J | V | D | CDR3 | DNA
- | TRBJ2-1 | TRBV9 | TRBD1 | CASSVGWDRPYNEQFF | TGTGCCAGCAGCGTAGGGTGGGACAGACCATACAATGAGCAGTTCTTC
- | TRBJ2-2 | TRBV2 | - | CASDATGIPGELFF | TGTGCCAGTGACGCCACAGGTATTCCCGGGGAGCTGTTTTTT
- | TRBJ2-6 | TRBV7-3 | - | CASSRGKDATKSGQLTF | TGTGCCAGCAGCCGCGGAAAAGACGCTACAAAGTCGGGCCAACTGACTTTC
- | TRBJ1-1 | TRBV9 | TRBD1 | CASSPRGQGRTEAFF | TGTGCCAGCAGCCCCAGGGGGCAGGGGAGGACTGAAGCTTTCTTT
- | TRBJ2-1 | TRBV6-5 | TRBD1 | CASSLQGHPEQFF | TGTGCCAGCAGTTTACAGGGGCACCCAGAGCAGTTCTTC
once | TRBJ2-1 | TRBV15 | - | CATSREEGDYNEQFF | TGTGCCACCAGCAGAGAAGAGGGGGACTACAATGAGCAGTTCTTC
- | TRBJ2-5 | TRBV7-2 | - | CASSLERATQYF | TGTGCCAGCAGCTTAGAAAGGGCGACCCAGTACTTC
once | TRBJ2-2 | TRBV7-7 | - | CASSLPKGLRTGPANTGELFF | TGTGCTAGCAGCTTACCCAAGGGACTAAGGACAGGGCCCGCGAACACCGGGGAGCTGTTTTTT
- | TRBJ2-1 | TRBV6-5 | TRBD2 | CASRVLAGGLGEQFF | TGTGCCAGCAGGGTACTAGCGGGAGGTTTGGGTGAGCAGTTCTTC
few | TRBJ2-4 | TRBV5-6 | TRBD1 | CASSLVTGQAKNIQYF | TGTGCCAGCAGCTTGGTGACAGGGCAGGCCAAAAACATTCAGTACTTC
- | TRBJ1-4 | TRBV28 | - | CASSFFDRGEKLFF | TGTGCCAGCAGTTTTTTCGACAGAGGGGAAAAACTGTTTTTT
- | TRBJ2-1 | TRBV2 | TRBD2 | CASSSPLAGAYNEQFF | TGTGCCAGCAGTAGTCCACTAGCGGGAGCCTACAATGAGCAGTTCTTC
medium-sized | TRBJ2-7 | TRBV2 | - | CATTGLDSYEQYF | TGTGCTACAACCGGGCTAGATTCCTACGAGCAGTACTTC
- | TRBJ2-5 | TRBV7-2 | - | CASSPARSQETQYF | TGTGCCAGCAGCCCTGCACGGTCCCAAGAGACCCAGTACTTC
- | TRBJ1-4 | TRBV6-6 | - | CASSPRQEGEKLFF | TGTGCCAGCAGTCCCCGACAGGAGGGTGAAAAACTGTTTTTT
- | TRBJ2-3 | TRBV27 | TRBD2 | CASSPTRLAGTDTQYF | TGTGCCAGCAGTCCTACTCGACTAGCGGGCACAGATACGCAGTATTTT
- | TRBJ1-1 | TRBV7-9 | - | CASSLWRDTEAFF | TGTGCCAGCAGCCTATGGAGGGACACTGAAGCTTTCTTT
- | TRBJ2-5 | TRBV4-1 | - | CASSQETGGGGETQYF | TGCGCCAGCAGCCAAGAGACGGGCGGGGGCGGGGAGACCCAGTACTTC
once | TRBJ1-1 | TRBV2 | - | CASSEFYLFEAFF | TGTGCCAGCAGTGAATTCTACTTGTTTGAAGCTTTCTTT
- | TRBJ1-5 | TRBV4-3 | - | CASSQEHDQPQHF | TGCGCCAGCAGCCAAGAGCATGATCAGCCCCAGCATTTT
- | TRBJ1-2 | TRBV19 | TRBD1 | CASVSRGRINYGYTF | TGTGCCAGCGTTAGCAGGGGGCGGATAAACTATGGCTACACCTTC
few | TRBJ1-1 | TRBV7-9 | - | CASSSLGGTTGDTEAFF | TGTGCCAGCAGCTCCCTCGGTGGCACCACGGGGGACACTGAAGCTTTCTTT
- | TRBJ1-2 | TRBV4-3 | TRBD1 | CASSQTGTALLRGGYTF | TGCGCCAGCAGCCAAACCGGGACAGCTTTGCTGAGGGGTGGCTACACCTTC
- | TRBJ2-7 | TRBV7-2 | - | CASSLGRAREQYF | TGTGCCAGCAGCTTGGGTAGGGCAAGGGAGCAGTACTTC
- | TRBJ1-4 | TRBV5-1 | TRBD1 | CASSPEGQGRGEKLFF | TGCGCCAGCAGCCCGGAGGGACAGGGGAGAGGTGAAAAACTGTTTTTT
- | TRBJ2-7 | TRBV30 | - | CAWDQGAGQYF | TGTGCCTGGGACCAGGGAGCGGGGCAGTACTTC
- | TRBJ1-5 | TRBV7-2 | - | CASSLEEGRNQPQHF | TGTGCCAGCAGCTTAGAAGAGGGGAGAAATCAGCCCCAGCATTTT
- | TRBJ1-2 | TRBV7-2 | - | CASSLPTVYGYTF | TGTGCCAGCAGCTTACCGACAGTCTATGGCTACACCTTC
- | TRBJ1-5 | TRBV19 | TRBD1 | CASSTRTGVYSNQPQHF | TGTGCCAGTAGTACCCGGACAGGGGTCTATAGCAATCAGCCCCAGCATTTT
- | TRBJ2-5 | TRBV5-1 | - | CASSSRGTNQKETQYF | TGCGCCAGCAGCTCAAGGGGGACAAACCAAAAAGAGACCCAGTACTTC
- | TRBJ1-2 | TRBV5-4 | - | CASSPGYEKTVYGYTF | TGTGCCAGCAGCCCGGGCTACGAGAAGACGGTCTATGGCTACACCTTC
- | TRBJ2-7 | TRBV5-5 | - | CASSLASSSGEQYF | TGTGCCAGCAGCTTGGCCTCTAGCTCCGGCGAGCAGTACTTC
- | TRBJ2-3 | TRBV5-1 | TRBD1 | CASSPGQGADTQYF | TGCGCCAGCAGCCCGGGACAGGGGGCGGATACGCAGTATTTT
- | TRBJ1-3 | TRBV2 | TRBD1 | CATGQGDTIYF | TGTGCCACGGGACAGGGGGACACCATATATTTT
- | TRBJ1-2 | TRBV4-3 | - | CASSQVPGPSYGYTF | TGCGCCAGCAGCCAAGTCCCAGGTCCCAGCTATGGCTACACCTTC